These 26 T cell receptor beta chains share one sample of origin, sequenced in a study of Graves' ophthalmopathy and Graves' hyperthyroidism. Beta-chain TCR CDR3 regions were amplified from RNA transcripts. HTBI-primed first-round RT-PCR preceded second-round multiplex PCR. TCRdb reprocessed the multiplex PCR reads with MiXCR, giving one entry per CDR3 protein. There are 650,000 to 900,000 distinct CDR3 sequences in the sample; roughly 40% occur only once, and 44% lies in the top ten. Sequenced sample: peripheral blood. These receptors came from an adult man with Graves' ophthalmopathy.

This chain uses TRBV24-1 with TRBJ1-4; D unresolved. The CDR3 length is 15 residues. The germline V gene encodes CDR1 KGHDR and CDR2 SFDVKD. V lost 3 bases, J lost 7 bases, and 14 bases lay in between. As DNA, the CDR3 is TGTGCCACCAGTGATACGGCGTGGGATGGTGAAAAACTGTTTTTT. Translating gives CATSDTAWDGEKLFF.

V is TRBV10-2 and J is TRBJ2-7; 8 bases map to TRBD2. This CDR3 has 15 amino acids. Trimming at V came to 0 bases and at J to 5 bases, leaving 6 bases not matched to a gene. Germline V lookup: CDR1 WSHSY, CDR2 SAAADI. This chain's CDR3 is CASSESGRGFDEQYF. In DNA, the CDR3 is TGCGCCAGCAGTGAGTCCGGGAGGGGGTTCGACGAGCAGTACTTC.

Of note for this clonotype: Since a much larger clone is just one base distant, this may be a read error. V is TRBV7-2 and J is TRBJ2-7; perhaps D is TRBD1 or TRBD2 (5 bases each). Germline lookup yields CDR1 SGHTA and CDR2 FQGNSA. The CDR3 is 13 amino acids. CDR3 region: CASSLERGREQCF. The CDR3 bases are TGTGCCAGCAGCTTGGAGAGGGGAAGGGAGCAGTGCTTC.

This clonotype occurred many times. The chain employs TRBV15 and TRBJ2-2; no clear D. V was trimmed by 2 bases and J by 8 bases, leaving 12 bases between them. Per the germline V gene, CDR1 is LNHNV and CDR2 is YYDKDF (reference sequence). The CDR3 has 14 residues. The CDR3 region has the DNA TGTGCCACCAGCAGACAGCCGAAGAGAGGGGAGCTGTTTTTT. Amino acids: CATSRQPKRGELFF.

Only a few counts were recorded for this clonotype. This chain links TRBV2 with TRBJ2-7; D is ambiguous. Deletions cut 6 bases from V and 3 bases from J, with 12 bases between. The CDR3 totals 13 residues. Germline assignment: CDR1 SNHLY and CDR2 FYNNEI. CDR3 sequence: CASRRSSGYEQYF. The CDR3 nucleotides read TGTGCCAGCAGGCGATCATCGGGCTACGAGCAGTACTTC.

In its sample, this clonotype was seen many times. The chain is built from TRBV2 and TRBJ1-5; D is unresolved. CDR1 and CDR2 from the germline V gene are SNHLY and FYNNEI. This CDR3 comprises 16 residues. V dropped 6 bases and J dropped 0 bases, with 15 bases sitting between them. The CDR3 region has the DNA TGTGCCAGCAGCCAGATGCCGCCGTATAGCAATCAGCCCCAGCATTTT. This gives the protein CASSQMPPYSNQPQHF.

For this clonotype: A clone one base away is much larger, so this may be a read error. The chain has TRBV2 and TRBJ1-1, with 9 bases fitting TRBD1. Losses at the gene ends were 5 bases for V and 5 bases for J; bases not matched to a gene: 6. Looked up from germline, CDR1 is SNHLY and CDR2 is FYNNEI. The CDR3 length is 14 residues. The CDR3 DNA is TGTGCCAGCAGTTACAGGGGGCCGGATACTGAAGCTTTCTTT. This encodes CASSYRGPDTEAFF.

Ten or more counts support this clonotype. CDR3 in amino acids: CASSVATGSRTEAFF. The CDR3 DNA reads TGTGCCAGCAGCGTAGCTACGGGGTCTAGGACTGAAGCTTTCTTT. The rearrangement joins TRBV9 to TRBJ1-1; D call uncertain. The CDR3 is made up of 15 amino acids. From germline, CDR1 is SGDLS and CDR2 YYNGEE. Trimming shortened V by 0 bases and J by 5 bases, and 14 bases separated the two germline ends.

This clonotype has ten or more counts. At one end, the junction sequence differs from germline, possibly due to a read error. The V gene is TRBV10-3, the J gene TRBJ2-5; D is perhaps TRBD2 (6 bases). The germline gives CDR1 ENHRY, CDR2 SYGVKD. This CDR3 is built from 13 residues. CDR3 in amino acids: CAISSGLGEAQYF. The CDR3 DNA reads TGTGCCATCAGTTCGGGACTCGGAGAGGCCCAGTACTTC.

CDR3 in DNA: TGTGCCAGCAGTTACTCAGCGGGATTCGGTCAGCCCCAGCATTTT. Protein product: CASSYSAGFGQPQHF. V usage is TRBV12-3 or TRBV12-4 and J usage is TRBJ1-5; D remains unclear. The CDR3 spans 15 residues. The V end lost 4 bases, the J end lost 6 bases, and 16 bases lay between the germline ends.

This clonotype was recorded many times. V gene TRBV19 combines with J gene TRBJ1-5, with TRBD1 matching 10 bases. This CDR3 region has 12 residues. The V gene end was trimmed by 8 bases and the J gene end by 6 bases; junction bases not matched to a gene: 1. The germline CDR1 and CDR2 sequences are LNHDA and SQIVND (reference sequence). CDR3 in amino acids: CASWTGGQPQHF. The CDR3, as DNA: TGTGCCAGTTGGACAGGGGGTCAGCCCCAGCATTTT. The full variable domain, with the rest looked up from reference TRBV19 and TRBJ1-5, is DGGITQSPKYLFRKEGQNVTLSCEQNLNHDAMYWYRQDPGQGLRLIYYSQIVNDFQKGDIAEGYSVSREKKESFPLTVTSAQKNPTAFYLCASWTGGQPQHFGDGTRLSIL.

V gene TRBV9 combines with J gene TRBJ1-2; no reliable D call. Trimming took 5 bases from V and 5 from J, leaving 22 bases between them. This CDR3 is 16 amino acids long. CDR1 and CDR2 from the germline V gene are SGDLS and YYNGEE. The CDR3 DNA reads as TGTGCCAGCAGTTCTCATCTGATAGTTGGTAGTTATGGCTACACCTTC. Translating gives CASSSHLIVGSYGYTF.

The CDR3 DNA sequence: TGTGCCAGCAGCTCCCAGTTTTCCCGAGAGACCCAGTACTTC. This gives the protein CASSSQFSRETQYF. The V and J genes are TRBV7-9 and TRBJ2-5; D is ambiguous. The ends were cut back, 4 bases at V and 4 bases at J, with 13 bases in the middle. The germline gives CDR1 SEHNR, CDR2 FQNEAQ (reference sequence). This CDR3 is 14 amino acids long.

The V and J genes are TRBV7-9 and TRBJ2-5; D may be TRBD1 (5 bases). This CDR3 contains 15 residues. Germline V gives CDR1 SEHNR, CDR2 FQNEAQ (reference sequence). V lost 0 bases and J 1 base, leaving 9 bases between the germline ends. The CDR3 region is CASSLARGAQETQYF. Written as DNA, the CDR3 is TGTGCCAGCAGCTTAGCAAGGGGCGCCCAAGAGACCCAGTACTTC. The variable domain in full, completed from reference TRBV7-9 and TRBJ2-5, reads DTGVSQNPRHKITKRGQNVTFRCDPISEHNRLYWYRQTLGQGPEFLTYFQNEAQLEKSRLLSDRFSAERPKGSFSTLEIQRTEQGDSAMYLCASSLARGAQETQYFGPGTRLLVL.

The chain links TRBV11-1 to TRBJ2-5; D unresolved. The germline V gene encodes CDR1 SGHAT and CDR2 FQDESV (reference sequence). V lost 6 bases, J lost 11 bases, and 19 bases lay in between. This CDR3 region has 13 residues. This CDR3 reads CASSYRPADTQYF. CDR3 nucleotides: TGTGCCAGCAGTTACCGACCGGCGGATACGCAGTACTTC.

This clonotype appeared many times. The V call is TRBV25-1, the J call TRBJ1-6, with a weak D call TRBD1 (6 bases). Trimming removed 4 bases at V and 16 bases at J, with 11 bases between. The CDR3 contains 11 residues. Germline CDR1 and CDR2: MGHDK and SYGVNS. The CDR3 reads CASSGTDELHF. The CDR3 DNA follows: TGTGCCAGCAGTGGGACAGACGAACTCCACTTT.

The chain carries TRBV6-6 and TRBJ2-7; weak D call: TRBD2 (6 bases). The CDR3 loop spans 13 amino acids. CDR1 and CDR2 from the germline V gene are MNHNY and SVGAGI (reference sequence). Trimming cost V 10 bases and J 4 bases, with 17 bases left between them. CDR3 in amino acids: CATTTRREYEQYF. In DNA, the CDR3 is TGTGCCACCACTACACGGAGGGAGTACGAGCAGTACTTC.

The gene calls are TRBV11-2 and TRBJ2-5; 7 bases align to TRBD1. Germline CDR1 SGHAT, CDR2 FQNNGV. V shed 11 bases and J 1 base; nucleotides not matched to a gene: 13. This CDR3 comprises 15 residues. In DNA form, the CDR3 reads TGTGCCTCCGCCGGGACAGACTTAATCCAAGAGACCCAGTACTTC. Amino acids: CASAGTDLIQETQYF.

This clonotype has a count of ten or more. The chain uses TRBV7-3 and TRBJ1-2; TRBD1 is a possible D gene (6 bases). CDR3 length: 13 amino acids. Germline V gene lookup returns CDR1 SGHTA and CDR2 FQGTGA. The ends were cut back, 8 bases at V and 5 bases at J, with 15 bases in the middle. In DNA, the CDR3 is TGTGCCAGCTCAGCTACAGGGAGTTATGGCTACACCTTC. Translation: CASSATGSYGYTF.

On this clonotype itself: It may be a read error: a sequence one base away is much more abundant. This chain connects TRBV7-9 to TRBJ2-2, with D possibly matching TRBD2 (6 bases). Germline CDR1 reads SEHNR; CDR2 reads FQNEAQ (reference sequence). The CDR3 extends over 13 amino acids. The CDR3 DNA follows: TGTGCCAGCAGCTTTGGCAACGGCGGGGAGCGGTTTTTT. Translated: CASSFGNGGERFF.

This clonotype was observed a handful of times. The chain recombines TRBV7-9 with TRBJ2-7; no reliable D call. This CDR3 has 12 residues. Germline lookup yields CDR1 SEHNR and CDR2 FQNEAQ (reference sequence). V was clipped by 5 bases and J by 3 bases, with 8 bases between them. The CDR3 loop reads CASSGNNYEQYF. CDR3 sequence (DNA): TGTGCCAGCAGCGGAAACAACTACGAGCAGTACTTC.

At least ten counts were recorded for this clonotype. The chain recombines TRBV19 with TRBJ1-5; D remains unclear. Germline CDR1 and CDR2: LNHDA and SQIVND (reference sequence). This CDR3 is 12 amino acids long. V gave up 7 bases and J gave up 5 bases, with 9 bases separating them. The CDR3 reads CASNVGHQPQHF. DNA of the CDR3: TGTGCCAGTAATGTAGGGCATCAGCCCCAGCATTTT. The full variable domain, rest sourced from reference TRBV19 and TRBJ1-5, is DGGITQSPKYLFRKEGQNVTLSCEQNLNHDAMYWYRQDPGQGLRLIYYSQIVNDFQKGDIAEGYSVSREKKESFPLTVTSAQKNPTAFYLCASNVGHQPQHFGDGTRLSIL.

This clonotype was recorded many times. The chain joins TRBV2 to TRBJ1-4, with 8 nucleotides matching TRBD1. The germline CDR1 and CDR2 sequences are SNHLY and FYNNEI. CDR3 length: 16 residues. The V and J ends lost 0 bases and 7 bases, in that order; junction bases with no gene match: 7. The CDR3 here is CASSEAGGTGREKLFF. In DNA form, the CDR3 reads TGTGCCAGCAGTGAAGCGGGGGGGACAGGTCGTGAAAAACTGTTTTTT.

V and J are TRBV7-9 and TRBJ2-2; 10 positions agree with TRBD2. Germline-derived CDR1 and CDR2 are SEHNR and FQNEAQ (reference sequence). The CDR3 has 16 residues. The V and J ends lost 5 bases and 6 bases, in that order; junction bases with no gene match: 9. Here the CDR3 DNA reads TGTGCCAGCAGCCCAGAAAGCGGGAGGGCGGCCGGGGAGCTGTTTTTT. This encodes CASSPESGRAAGELFF.

The sample holds a few counts of this clonotype. This chain connects TRBV14 to TRBJ1-1; weak D call: TRBD1 (6 bases). Germline V lookup: CDR1 SGHDN, CDR2 FVKESK. Between the trimmed V and J ends, which lost 0 bases and 0 bases, there was a span of 14 bases. The CDR3 extends over 17 amino acids. CDR3 region: CASSQDIAGVVNTEAFF. The DNA of the CDR3 is TGTGCCAGCAGCCAAGATATTGCAGGGGTCGTGAACACTGAAGCTTTCTTT. Filled out from reference TRBV14 and TRBJ1-1, the complete variable domain reads EAGVTQFPSHSVIEKGQTVTLRCDPISGHDNLYWYRRVMGKEIKFLLHFVKESKQDESGMPNNRFLAERTGGTYSTLKVQPAELEDSGVYFCASSQDIAGVVNTEAFFGQGTRLTVV.

This clonotype was seen ten or more times. The chain employs TRBV7-9 and TRBJ1-3; D might be TRBD1 (5 bases). Trimming took off 5 bases at V and 1 base at J, with 12 bases between the two ends. CDR3 length: 15 residues. The germline CDR1 and CDR2 sequences are SEHNR and FQNEAQ (reference sequence). CDR3 sequence reads: CASSTHRTSGNTIYF. As DNA, the CDR3 is TGTGCCAGCAGCACGCACAGGACGTCTGGAAACACCATATATTTT.